A single sample is the source of the 30 T cell receptor beta chains below, sequenced in a study of CD8 T cells in Susac syndrome. Random-hexamer reverse transcription was applied to 0.5 to 1 ug RNA. MiXCR was run by TCRdb on the immunoSEQ multiplex PCR reads, yielding one entry per CDR3 protein. Of tens of thousands of distinct CDR3 sequences in the sample, under 95% were seen once. The material sequenced was CD8+ T cells from PBMCs. These receptors were taken from a human donor with Susac syndrome.

The V and J genes are TRBV7-3 and TRBJ2-7; no reliable D call. The germline V gene encodes CDR1 SGHTA and CDR2 FQGTGA. The ends were cut back, 2 bases at V and 6 bases at J, with 2 bases in the middle. The CDR3 is 10 residues long. CDR3 bases: TGTGCCAGCAGCTTATCCGAGCAGTACTTC. Protein sequence: CASSLSEQYF.

The DNA of the CDR3 is TGTGCCAGCAGCTCCCGACGGACAGAGGCTTATGGCTACACCTTC. This gives the protein CASSSRRTEAYGYTF. The chain combines TRBV7-2 with TRBJ1-2; TRBD1 might be the D (6 bases). V shed 4 bases and J shed 5 bases, with 17 bases lying between them. Germline CDR1 and CDR2: SGHTA and FQGNSA. The CDR3 totals 15 residues.

The chain combines TRBV3-1 with TRBJ2-6; 10 nucleotides agree with TRBD2. The V gene end was trimmed by 1 base and the J gene end by 0 bases; junction bases not matched to a gene: 6. The CDR3 is 19 amino acids. Germline assignment: CDR1 LGHDT and CDR2 YNNKEL (reference sequence). The CDR3 region is CASSQGESGGASGANVLTF. CDR3 in DNA: TGTGCCAGCAGCCAAGGGGAAAGCGGGGGGGCCTCTGGGGCCAACGTCCTGACTTTC.

The V call is TRBV19, the J call TRBJ2-6, with unresolved D. This CDR3 has 16 residues. Trimming took off 0 bases at V and 4 bases at J, with 10 bases between the two ends. CDR1 is LNHDA and CDR2 is SQIVND in the germline V gene (reference sequence). The CDR3 here is CASSIERLAGANVLTF. DNA for the CDR3: TGTGCCAGTAGTATAGAAAGGCTCGCGGGGGCCAACGTCCTGACTTTC.

The chain joins TRBV30 to TRBJ1-5; no firm D call. V lost 3 bases to trimming and J lost 2 bases, with 8 bases between them. CDR1 is GTSNPN, CDR2 SVGIG, per germline (reference sequence). The CDR3 consists of 13 residues. CDR3 loop: CAWSFSGNQPQHF. The CDR3 nucleotides read TGTGCCTGGAGCTTTTCGGGCAATCAGCCCCAGCATTTT.

V is TRBV12-3 or TRBV12-4 and J is TRBJ2-3; 9 bases align to TRBD1. V gave up 6 bases and J gave up 6 bases; unmatched junction bases: 13. This CDR3 region has 16 residues. The CDR3 reads CASSSQPGQGADTQYF. In nucleotides, the CDR3 is TGTGCCAGCAGCTCCCAACCGGGACAGGGAGCGGATACGCAGTATTTT.

The V gene is TRBV6-1, the J gene TRBJ1-4; TRBD1 might be the D (5 bases). The V gene lost 1 base and the J gene lost 10 bases, with 13 bases spanning the gap. Germline V gene lookup returns CDR1 MNHNS and CDR2 SASEGT. CDR3 length: 14 residues. CDR3 DNA: TGTGCCAGCAGTGAAGGGGCAGGGATCGGAAAACTGTTTTTT. Amino acid sequence: CASSEGAGIGKLFF.

The chain uses TRBV6-2 or TRBV6-3 and TRBJ1-1, with 10 bases that match TRBD1. The germline V gene has CDR1 MNHEY and CDR2 SVGEGT. This CDR3 is 13 amino acids long. V lost 7 bases and J lost 6; bases outside the gene matches: 5. The CDR3 DNA reads as TGTGCCAGCACCGGGACAGGGGTGGCTGAAGCTTTCTTT. It encodes CASTGTGVAEAFF.

V and J are TRBV12-3 or TRBV12-4 and TRBJ2-2, with unresolved D. V was trimmed by 3 bases and J by 6 bases, leaving 14 bases between them. CDR3 length: 15 amino acids. The CDR3 reads CASSFLGFDAGELFF. In DNA form, the CDR3 reads TGTGCCAGCAGTTTTCTGGGTTTTGACGCCGGGGAGCTGTTTTTT.

The rearrangement links TRBV20-1 to TRBJ1-2, with a tentative D call TRBD1 (6 bases). CDR3 size: 11 residues. The germline V gene has CDR1 DFQATT and CDR2 SNEGSKA (reference sequence). Between the trimmed V and J ends, which lost 5 bases and 6 bases, there was a span of 10 bases. The CDR3 here is CSASHRDGYTF. The CDR3 DNA sequence: TGCAGTGCTTCACACAGGGATGGCTACACCTTC.

The rearrangement joins TRBV27 to TRBJ1-2, with 8 bases matching TRBD1. Germline trimming cut 4 bases from V and 0 bases from J; bases unmatched to any gene: 4. Germline V gives CDR1 MNHEY, CDR2 SMNVEV (reference sequence). The CDR3 covers 15 residues. The CDR3 region has the DNA TGTGCCAGCAGTTCCAGGACAGGGACTAACTATGGCTACACCTTC. This gives the protein CASSSRTGTNYGYTF.

The CDR3 protein is CASSSLENEQFF. CDR3 nucleotides: TGTGCCAGCAGCTCGTTAGAGAATGAGCAGTTCTTC. The V call is TRBV5-6, the J call TRBJ2-1, with D uncertain. V lost 3 bases to trimming and J lost 7 bases, with 8 bases between them. CDR1 and CDR2 (germline): SGHDT, YYEEEE. This CDR3 is 12 amino acids long.

The V and J genes are TRBV11-2 and TRBJ2-7; D unclear. This CDR3 has 14 residues. Trimming pared 1 base from V and 0 bases from J, leaving 7 bases between. Germline lookup yields CDR1 SGHAT and CDR2 FQNNGV. In nucleotides, the CDR3 is TGTGCCAGCAGCTTAGGCGAGAGCTCCTACGAGCAGTACTTC. As protein: CASSLGESSYEQYF.

The gene calls are TRBV28 and TRBJ2-3; the match to TRBD2 covers 12 bases. CDR1 and CDR2 from the germline V gene are MDHEN and SYDVKM. The CDR3 covers 15 residues. The V segment lost 6 bases and the J segment 4 bases; nucleotides outside the gene matches: 5. The CDR3 DNA is TGTGCCAGCAGGGAGACTAGCGGGAGTGCAGATACGCAGTATTTT. Translated, it gives CASRETSGSADTQYF.

The chain has TRBV5-1 and TRBJ1-2; D remains unclear. V was trimmed by 0 bases and J by 8 bases, leaving 8 bases between them. CDR3 length equals 12 residues. Looked up from germline, CDR1 is SGHRS and CDR2 is YFSETQ. In nucleotides, the CDR3 is TGCGCCAGCAGCTTGGCCCTCGAGGGCTACACCTTC. It encodes CASSLALEGYTF. The full variable domain, completed using reference TRBV5-1 and TRBJ1-2, is KAGVTQTPRYLIKTRGQQVTLSCSPISGHRSVSWYQQTPGQGLQFLFEYFSETQRNKGNFPGRFSGRQFSNSRSEMNVSTLELGDSALYLCASSLALEGYTFGSGTRLTVV.

The chain combines TRBV21-1 with TRBJ2-7. TRBV21-1 represents a pseudogene. The CDR3 is 13 amino acids. The CDR3 is CASRADGSYEQYF. The CDR3 DNA reads TGTGCCAGCAGGGCTGATGGCTCCTACGAGCAGTACTTC.

J is TRBJ2-5 and V is TRBV5-1; 8 bases are shared with TRBD2. Trimming at V came to 3 bases and at J to 0 bases, leaving 13 bases not matched to a gene. CDR1 is SGHRS and CDR2 is YFSETQ in the germline V gene. This CDR3 has 18 amino acids. The DNA of the CDR3 is TGCGCCAGCAGCTCCCCTGCGGGGGGCGCAGGGTACCAAGAGACCCAGTACTTC. This codes for CASSSPAGGAGYQETQYF.

The chain has TRBV14 and TRBJ2-1, with 9 bases lining up with TRBD1. V was pared by 5 bases and J by 7 bases, with 6 bases of the junction left unmatched. The length of the CDR3 is 14 residues. In germline, CDR1 is SGHDN, CDR2 FVKESK. The CDR3 coding sequence is TGTGCCAGCAGCAACCGGGACAGGGATAATGAGCAGTTCTTC. Amino acids: CASSNRDRDNEQFF.

The J gene is TRBJ2-2, the V gene TRBV7-8; 12 bases map to TRBD2. The junction had 2 bases not matched to a gene; V was cut back by 4 bases and J by 5 bases. CDR3 length: 15 residues. The germline V gene encodes CDR1 SGHVS and CDR2 FQNEAQ. CDR3 sequence (DNA): TGTGCCAGCAGCTCTGGGACTAGCGGGACCGGGGAGCTGTTTTTT. This translates into CASSSGTSGTGELFF.

This chain links TRBV4-3 with TRBJ2-1; D remains ambiguous. Germline V lookup: CDR1 LGHNA, CDR2 YSLEER. This CDR3 contains 15 residues. The ends were cut back, 0 bases at V and 5 bases at J, with 11 bases in the middle. The CDR3 coding sequence is TGCGCCAGCAGCCAAGATAGGATTTGGAACAATGAGCAGTTCTTC. This sequence encodes CASSQDRIWNNEQFF.

This chain connects TRBV7-9 to TRBJ2-1, with D uncertain. V was shortened by 5 bases and J by 0 bases, with 14 bases between the two germline ends. Germline V gene lookup returns CDR1 SEHNR and CDR2 FQNEAQ (reference sequence). The CDR3 runs to 16 residues. CDR3 protein: CASSRAESSSYNEQFF. CDR3 sequence (DNA): TGTGCCAGCAGCCGGGCGGAATCGAGCTCCTACAATGAGCAGTTCTTC.

This sequence joins TRBV12-3 or TRBV12-4 and TRBJ2-5; D might be TRBD1 or TRBD2, each matching 5 bases. Trimming shortened V by 3 bases and J by 3 bases, and 5 bases separated the two germline ends. This CDR3 is 12 amino acids long. The CDR3 coding sequence is TGTGCCAGCAGTTTGGGGGAAGAGACCCAGTACTTC. This gives the protein CASSLGEETQYF.

The chain recombines TRBV20-1 with TRBJ2-2, with TRBD2 identical over 11 bases. Germline trimming cut 5 bases from V and 6 bases from J; bases unmatched to any gene: 11. The germline gives CDR1 DFQATT, CDR2 SNEGSKA (reference sequence). This CDR3 spans 16 amino acids. Here the CDR3 reads CSASLAGGLGAGELFF. CDR3 DNA: TGCAGTGCTTCCCTAGCGGGAGGCCTCGGGGCCGGGGAGCTGTTTTTT.

For the CDR3, the DNA is TGTGCCAGCAGCGTCTGGGACAGGGTTGCCTACAATGAGCAGTTCTTC. Its protein is CASSVWDRVAYNEQFF. The chain recombines TRBV9 with TRBJ2-1, with 9 bases fitting TRBD1. From germline, CDR1 is SGDLS and CDR2 YYNGEE. J was trimmed by 2 bases and V by 2 bases; bases with no gene match: 5. This CDR3 has 16 residues.

This clonotype appeared a single time. This chain joins TRBV10-3 and TRBJ2-1; 9 nucleotides match TRBD2. Unmatched junction bases numbered 6, after V lost 6 bases and J lost 0 bases. This CDR3 contains 16 residues. CDR1 and CDR2 from the germline V gene are ENHRY and SYGVKD. The CDR3 region is CAISEAGGGSYNEQFF. The DNA for the CDR3 is TGTGCCATCAGCGAAGCGGGAGGTGGCTCCTACAATGAGCAGTTCTTC.

This chain links TRBV6-1 with TRBJ2-5; D remains ambiguous. From germline, CDR1 is MNHNS and CDR2 SASEGT. With 1 base removed from V and 7 bases from J, the gap between germline ends came to 7 bases. This CDR3 is built from 12 residues. The CDR3 DNA sequence: TGTGCCAGCAGTGAAGTACGGAGGACCCAGTACTTC. This codes for CASSEVRRTQYF.

The chain recombines TRBV6-2 or TRBV6-3 with TRBJ2-5, with D perhaps matching TRBD1 (5 bases). CDR1 and CDR2 (germline): MNHEY, SVGEGT. The V end was cut by 6 bases, the J end by 2 bases, with 10 bases between. The CDR3 sequence is 13 residues long. CDR3: CASSKGMQETQYF. The CDR3 DNA sequence: TGTGCCAGCAGCAAGGGGATGCAAGAGACCCAGTACTTC.

CDR3 nucleotides: TGTGCTAGTGGTTTGGGCCCGACTAGCGTCGTAGGCAATGAGCAGTTCTTC. Translation: CASGLGPTSVVGNEQFF. The chain recombines TRBV12-5 with TRBJ2-1, with 8 bases lining up with TRBD2. Germline values: CDR1 LGHNT, CDR2 FRNRAP. J gave up 6 bases and V 1 base, and 11 bases lay outside the gene matches. The CDR3 runs to 17 residues.

The CDR3 is CASSLMEGDKGNQPQHF. DNA for the CDR3: TGTGCCAGCAGCTTGATGGAAGGTGATAAGGGCAATCAGCCCCAGCATTTT. This sequence joins TRBV7-9 and TRBJ1-5; D is unclear. V was shortened by 3 bases and J by 2 bases, with 17 bases between the two germline ends. Germline V gene sequence: CDR1 SEHNR, CDR2 FQNEAQ (reference sequence). This CDR3 has 17 amino acids.

This clonotype was seen once. The chain couples TRBV29-1 to TRBJ2-3; 8 nucleotides match TRBD2. Germline V gene sequence: CDR1 SQVTM, CDR2 ANQGSEA. Losses at the gene ends were 4 bases for V and 14 bases for J; bases not matched to a gene: 11. The CDR3 is made up of 12 amino acids. The CDR3 DNA is TGCAGCGTTGTCGAGGGACTAGTAAAGGGGTATTTT. Its protein product is CSVVEGLVKGYF.